This entry features one TCR beta chain sequence. The entry originates in a study of T-cell memory formation after mild COVID-19. Background on the study: Largely donor-specific TCR clusters were found.

J gave up 5 bases and V 6 bases, and 18 bases lay outside the gene matches. CDR1 is KGHSH and CDR2 is LQKENI in the germline V gene. The CDR3 sequence is 17 residues long. TCRdb recomputed calls from the 5' RACE reads with MiXCR, one row per CDR3 protein. This table has hundreds of thousands of distinct CDR3 sequences, 25% to 30% appearing once. V gene TRBV18 combines with J gene TRBJ2-5, with 7 bases lining up with TRBD2. Sequences were obtained from PBMCs or a T cell subset sorted from them (not recorded which). The TCR comes from an adult woman who had mild COVID-19 (a few samples of this study predate the infection). Cell type and time point are not known. The CDR3 region has the DNA TGTGCCAGCTCTCACAACCGAAGGGGAGCGGGGAGCGAGACCCAGTACTTC. Protein product: CASSHNRRGAGSETQYF.